Below, 11 T cell receptor beta chains from the same sample are listed, as sequenced in a study of cytomegalovirus exposure and HLA in healthy donors. PCR involved 60 Vbeta and 13 Jbeta primers. Measured with immunoSEQ multiplex PCR; TCRdb has only the in-frame clones, and not every one. The sample contains 100,000 to 150,000 clones, over 75% of which appear only once. Sequenced input: PBMCs. The receptors were gathered from a man aged 18 to 29 in good health and CMV-seropositive.

The chain joins TRBV5-1 to TRBJ1-2; 10 bases fit TRBD1. This CDR3 contains 13 residues. V was clipped by 4 bases and J by 5 bases; unmatched bases: 2. CDR1 SGHRS and CDR2 YFSETQ come from the germline V gene. For the CDR3, the DNA is TGCGCCAGCAGCAAGGACAGGGGGTATGGCTACACCTTC. It codes for CASSKDRGYGYTF.

The chain uses TRBV30 and TRBJ2-3; 10 bases line up with TRBD1. Losses at the gene ends were 3 bases for V and 10 bases for J; bases not matched to a gene: 10. Germline CDR1 is GTSNPN and CDR2 is SVGIG (reference sequence). The CDR3 length is 14 residues. The CDR3 region is CAWSRGDRGPAQYF. Here the CDR3 DNA reads TGTGCCTGGAGCAGGGGGGACAGGGGCCCAGCGCAGTATTTT.

J is TRBJ1-6 and V is TRBV2; 8 nucleotides line up with TRBD1. The CDR3 contains 16 residues. Trimming removed 0 bases from V and 7 bases from J; junction bases left unmatched: 5. From germline, CDR1 is SNHLY and CDR2 FYNNEI. The CDR3 DNA sequence: TGTGCCAGCAGTGAAGCGACAGGGGTTTACAATTCACCCCTCCACTTT. This gives the protein CASSEATGVYNSPLHF.

The count of this clone is one. The chain links TRBV7-9 to TRBJ2-1; D is perhaps TRBD2 (6 bases). The CDR3 covers 15 residues. Germline loops: CDR1 SEHNR, CDR2 FQNEAQ (reference sequence). V dropped 5 bases and J dropped 0 bases, with 11 bases sitting between them. The CDR3 is CASSPYGSSYNEQFF. The CDR3 DNA is TGTGCCAGCAGCCCTTACGGGAGCTCCTACAATGAGCAGTTCTTC.

The rearrangement joins TRBV18 to TRBJ1-2; D is perhaps TRBD1 (5 bases). V shed 2 bases and J shed 1 base, with 8 bases lying between them. The length of the CDR3 is 14 residues. Germline CDR1 is KGHSH and CDR2 is LQKENI. The CDR3 spells CASSPGANNYGYTF. CDR3 nucleotides: TGTGCCAGCTCACCAGGGGCAAATAACTATGGCTACACCTTC.

This chain joins TRBV9 and TRBJ2-3; no clear D gene. CDR3 length: 13 amino acids. Germline loops: CDR1 SGDLS, CDR2 YYNGEE. V lost 0 bases and J lost 1, with 3 bases in between. The CDR3, as DNA: TGTGCCAGCAGCGTAGTAGGCACAGATACGCAGTATTTT. Amino acids: CASSVVGTDTQYF.

Regarding this clone: One junction end does not reproduce the germline sequence, and a read error may be involved. V usage is TRBV7-9 and J usage is TRBJ2-6; a weak D match, TRBD1 (5 bases). Germline V gene sequence: CDR1 SEHNR, CDR2 FQNEAQ (reference sequence). The CDR3 runs 14 residues. For the CDR3, the DNA is TGTGCCAGCACCGACGGCTCTGGGGCCAACGGCCTGACTTTC. Its translation is CASTDGSGANGLTF.

The rearrangement joins TRBV19 to TRBJ2-1; 12 bases fit TRBD1. After removal of 5 bases from V and 5 bases from J, the junction contained 10 bases not matched to a gene. This CDR3 spans 17 amino acids. Germline CDR1 reads LNHDA; CDR2 reads SQIVND (reference sequence). As DNA, the CDR3 is TGTGCCAGTAGTCTCCGCCGGGACAGGGGGCCCGACAATGAGCAGTTCTTC. This gives the protein CASSLRRDRGPDNEQFF.

The chain has TRBV5-1 and TRBJ2-7; weak D call: TRBD2 (6 bases). With 0 bases removed from V and 4 bases from J, the gap between germline ends came to 8 bases. Germline V gene sequence: CDR1 SGHRS, CDR2 YFSETQ. The CDR3 totals 13 residues. DNA of the CDR3: TGCGCCAGCAGCTTGGGCCGGGAGTACGAGCAGTACTTC. Translation: CASSLGREYEQYF.

The V and J genes are TRBV11-2 and TRBJ2-5; tentative D call: TRBD2 (5 bases). The DNA end is a closer match to TRBJ2-7, so the J assignment may be wrong. CDR1 is SGHAT and CDR2 is FQNNGV in the germline V gene. The CDR3 has 14 amino acids. DNA of the CDR3: TGTGCCAGCAGCCCGCCGGGCGAGGGCTACGAGCAGTACTTC. This gives the protein CASSPPGEGYEQYF.

DNA for the CDR3: TGTGCCAGCAGTCGAAAACAGGGGGCGGCGGAGACCCAGTACTTC. It encodes CASSRKQGAAETQYF. This chain joins TRBV28 and TRBJ2-5; 9 nucleotides match TRBD1. This CDR3 contains 15 residues. The J segment lost 5 bases and the V segment lost 5 bases, leaving 9 bases of the junction unmatched. Germline loops: CDR1 MDHEN, CDR2 SYDVKM.